A single T cell receptor (beta chain) is shown here with its context. The time point here: after neoadjuvant nivolumab, at surgical resection. This specimen belongs to a study of neoadjuvant anti-PD-1 for oral cavity cancer. The data were produced by immunoSEQ multiplex PCR, yet TCRdb's version contains in-frame clones alone and is incomplete. Here the sample spans roughly 68,000 clones, less than 90% being singletons. The germline V and J ends were trimmed by 6 bases and 4 bases, with 21 bases remaining between them. Germline V gene data show CDR1 as MNHEY and CDR2 as SMNVEV (reference sequence). There are 17 residues in the CDR3.

The starting material was PBMCs, obtained after nivolumab (anti-PD-1) treatment. This TCR came from a person between 40 and 80 years old with oral cavity squamous cell carcinoma. The chain joins TRBV27 to TRBJ2-2, with no clear D. CDR3 nucleotide sequence: TGTGCCAGCAGCCCCCACTTTTCGGAGCCGGGCACCGGGGAGCTGTTTTTT. This encodes CASSPHFSEPGTGELFF.